One TCR beta chain is described in this entry. As originally analysed: Because ImmunoSEQ provided only junction sequences with no quality scores, the filtering differed. The protocol was immunoSEQ multiplex PCR, while the TCRdb copy is restricted to in-frame clones and leaves out a portion. That table gives V, J and clone size, and the DNA gave D and trimming. Here the sample spans 2.3 million or so clones, 90% to 95% being singletons. This sample was taken from a study of shared clonotypes between healthy human individuals. The CDR3 contains 16 residues. Trimming removed 3 bases at V and 1 base at J, with 16 bases between. In germline, CDR1 is GTSNPN, CDR2 SVGIG (reference sequence).

The TCR originated in a man between 18 and 29 years old in good health. Some clones in this sample may be carry-over from other donors' samples. The sample taken for sequencing was naive CD4+ T cells from PBMCs. Subset reported: CD45RA+ positively selected. The rearrangement joins TRBV30 to TRBJ1-5; D may be TRBD1 (5 bases). The CDR3 loop is CAWSASPGRSNQPQHF. In DNA, the CDR3 is TGTGCCTGGAGCGCCTCCCCGGGACGAAGCAATCAGCCCCAGCATTTT.